These 30 T cell receptor beta chains were sequenced from one sample in a study of shared clonotypes between healthy human individuals. Here immunoSEQ multiplex PCR was the method, and the copy in TCRdb shows in-frame clones only, minus some. Here the sample spans approximately 95,000 clones, about two thirds being singletons. The sequenced material came from memory CD8+ T cells sorted from blood. Subset meaning: CD45RO+ cells pooled with CCR7-negative TemRA cells. Receptors were obtained from a man between 25 and 39 years old in good health.

The V call is TRBV6-5, the J call TRBJ1-1, with D tentatively TRBD1 (5 bases). Germline V gives CDR1 MNHEY, CDR2 SVGAGI. Trimming pared 5 bases from V and 5 bases from J, leaving 18 bases between. This CDR3 region has 15 residues. CDR3 amino acids: CASSPPGDRWTEAFF. The CDR3 region has the DNA TGTGCCAGCAGTCCGCCCGGGGACCGATGGACTGAAGCTTTCTTT.

This chain connects TRBV15 to TRBJ2-3; D might be TRBD1 (6 bases). Trimming removed 1 base at V and 2 bases at J, with 13 bases between. This CDR3 contains 16 residues. Germline values: CDR1 LNHNV, CDR2 YYDKDF (reference sequence). The CDR3 spells CATSRGGQGITDTQYF. The CDR3 DNA is TGTGCCACCAGCAGAGGTGGCCAGGGGATCACAGATACGCAGTATTTT.

The chain links TRBV10-3 to TRBJ2-7; D unresolved. V was clipped by 10 bases and J by 5 bases, with 21 bases between them. This CDR3 has 14 residues. Germline V gives CDR1 ENHRY, CDR2 SYGVKD. CDR3 sequence reads: CASSPLGRNNEQYF. DNA of the CDR3: TGTGCCAGCAGCCCCCTCGGACGGAACAACGAGCAGTACTTC.

The J gene is TRBJ1-1, the V gene TRBV28, with TRBD1 matching 12 bases. With V trimmed by 5 bases and J by 4 bases, 8 bases remained unmatched. CDR3 length: 16 amino acids. Germline V gene lookup returns CDR1 MDHEN and CDR2 SYDVKM. CDR3: CASSLRDRGRGTEAFF. CDR3 nucleotides: TGTGCCAGCAGTCTCCGGGACAGGGGGCGCGGCACTGAAGCTTTCTTT.

The chain recombines TRBV6-1 with TRBJ2-7; D uncertain. This CDR3 is 14 amino acids long. Trimming pared 5 bases from V and 2 bases from J, leaving 13 bases between. CDR1 is MNHNS and CDR2 is SASEGT in the germline V gene. CDR3 bases: TGTGCCAGCAGTTCTGACGCGGAGCCCTACGAGCAGTACTTC. The encoded protein is CASSSDAEPYEQYF.

In its sample, this clone was seen a few times. The CDR3 sequence: CASSQEGASGSDEQFF. CDR3 bases: TGCGCCAGCAGCCAAGAAGGGGCTAGCGGGAGTGATGAGCAGTTCTTC. This sequence joins TRBV4-3 and TRBJ2-1; the match to TRBD2 covers 10 bases. With 0 bases clipped from V and 8 bases from J, the junction kept 7 bases outside the gene matches. In germline, CDR1 is LGHNA, CDR2 YSLEER. CDR3 length: 16 residues.

The count of this clone is one. Only one base separates this from a far larger clonotype, so it likely reflects a read error. This chain joins TRBV10-1 and TRBJ2-2; 7 bases are a match to TRBD1. This CDR3 has 17 amino acids. Germline V gene lookup returns CDR1 WNHNN and CDR2 SYGVQD (reference sequence). The CDR3 sequence is CAGSELGTELNTGELFF. The CDR3 DNA sequence: TGCGCCGGCAGTGAACTTGGGACAGAGCTGAACACCGGGGAGCTGTTTTTT.

V gene TRBV7-9 combines with J gene TRBJ2-5; 12 bases map to TRBD2. V lost 5 bases, J lost 2 bases, and 6 bases stayed unmatched. CDR1 is SEHNR and CDR2 is FQNEAQ in the germline V gene (reference sequence). The CDR3 is 16 residues long. CDR3 coding DNA: TGTGCCAGCAGCGGGACTAGCGGGCCCCCACAAGAGACCCAGTACTTC. Its translation is CASSGTSGPPQETQYF. Filled out from reference TRBV7-9 and TRBJ2-5, the complete variable domain reads DTGVSQNPRHKITKRGQNVTFRCDPISEHNRLYWYRQTLGQGPEFLTYFQNEAQLEKSRLLSDRFSAERPKGSFSTLEIQRTEQGDSAMYLCASSGTSGPPQETQYFGPGTRLLVL.

V gene TRBV6-5 combines with J gene TRBJ2-3, with D perhaps being TRBD1 or TRBD2 (5 bases each). The V and J ends lost 5 bases and 5 bases respectively, with 11 bases between them. The germline gives CDR1 MNHEY, CDR2 SVGAGI. The CDR3 consists of 13 residues. The CDR3 DNA reads TGTGCCAGCAGTCCCATGAGGGGAGATACGCAGTATTTT. It specifies CASSPMRGDTQYF.

The chain has TRBV9 and TRBJ1-4, with unresolved D. The CDR3 spans 14 residues. V gave up 0 bases and J gave up 5 bases, with 8 bases separating them. Germline CDR1 reads SGDLS; CDR2 reads YYNGEE. The CDR3 sequence: CASSVEGQNEKLFF. DNA of the CDR3: TGTGCCAGCAGCGTAGAAGGTCAGAATGAAAAACTGTTTTTT.

This chain joins TRBV29-1 and TRBJ1-5; 8 nucleotides agree with TRBD1. CDR3 length: 13 amino acids. Germline loops: CDR1 SQVTM, CDR2 ANQGSEA. V shed 7 bases, J shed 6 bases, and the junction held 8 bases outside the gene matches. The CDR3: CSAQDRGGQPQHF. The CDR3 region has the DNA TGCAGCGCCCAAGACAGGGGTGGTCAGCCCCAGCATTTT. Variable domain in full (rest from reference TRBV29-1 and TRBJ1-5): SAVISQKPSRDICQRGTSLTIQCQVDSQVTMMFWYRQQPGQSLTLIATANQGSEATYESGFVIDKFPISRPNLTFSTLTVSNMSPEDSSIYLCSAQDRGGQPQHFGDGTRLSIL.

V usage is TRBV5-1 and J usage is TRBJ2-5, with 9 positions matching TRBD2. Germline V gene sequence: CDR1 SGHRS, CDR2 YFSETQ. Germline trimming cut 0 bases from V and 4 bases from J; bases unmatched to any gene: 7. This CDR3 region has 16 residues. The CDR3 here is CASSLVAGGSRETQYF. Written as DNA, the CDR3 is TGCGCCAGCAGCTTGGTGGCGGGAGGGAGTCGAGAGACCCAGTACTTC.

This chain links TRBV5-4 with TRBJ2-7; TRBD1 is a possible D gene (6 bases). The ends were cut back, 2 bases at V and 3 bases at J, with 15 bases in the middle. The CDR3 runs 15 residues. CDR1 is SGHNT, CDR2 YYREEE, per germline (reference sequence). CDR3 loop: CASSFQGSELYEQYF. The CDR3, as DNA: TGTGCCAGCAGCTTTCAGGGGTCGGAGCTCTACGAGCAGTACTTC. Complete variable domain (other parts from reference TRBV5-4 and TRBJ2-7): ETGVTQSPTHLIKTRGQQVTLRCSSQSGHNTVSWYQQALGQGPQFIFQYYREEENGRGNFPPRFSGLQFPNYSSELNVNALELDDSALYLCASSFQGSELYEQYFGPGTRLTVT.

This chain connects TRBV11-2 to TRBJ2-3; the D call may be TRBD1 or TRBD2 (5 bases each). Trimming pared 7 bases from V and 5 bases from J, leaving 22 bases between. CDR1 and CDR2 from the germline V gene are SGHAT and FQNNGV. The CDR3 length is 16 residues. The CDR3 coding sequence is TGTGCCAGCAACATCGGAGGAGTAAATAGGGGAGATACGCAGTATTTT. This codes for CASNIGGVNRGDTQYF.

This clone appeared a few times. Other nucleotide sequences in the sample specify the same CDR3. The chain is built from TRBV9 and TRBJ2-3; D gene unclear. Germline CDR1 and CDR2: SGDLS and YYNGEE. The CDR3 is made up of 13 amino acids. V was trimmed by 0 bases and J by 6 bases, leaving 8 bases between them. CDR3 loop: CASSVGEEDTQYF. In DNA, the CDR3 is TGTGCCAGCAGCGTAGGTGAGGAGGATACGCAGTATTTT.

V is TRBV4-2 and J is TRBJ2-3, with D perhaps matching TRBD1 or TRBD2 (7 bases each). The CDR3 is made up of 15 amino acids. Trimming took off 3 bases at V and 3 bases at J, with 13 bases between the two ends. Germline V gene sequence: CDR1 LGHNA, CDR2 YNFKEQ. Here the CDR3 DNA reads TGTGCCAGCAGCCATACAGGGGAGGGGACAGATACGCAGTATTTT. Its translation is CASSHTGEGTDTQYF.

This chain connects TRBV5-1 to TRBJ1-1; D is ambiguous. The germline V and J ends were trimmed by 4 bases and 0 bases, with 19 bases remaining between them. This CDR3 has 17 amino acids. Germline V CDR1 and CDR2: SGHRS, YFSETQ. In DNA form, the CDR3 reads TGCGCCAGCAGCCCTGGAATCGGACGCCTTATGAACACTGAAGCTTTCTTT. Protein: CASSPGIGRLMNTEAFF.

This clone was seen more than once but under ten times. The CDR3 DNA is TGTGCCAGCTCACCACCGAGGCTGGGCAGGGCTTTCTTT. Protein sequence: CASSPPRLGRAFF. The chain recombines TRBV18 with TRBJ1-1; D is ambiguous. This CDR3 is 13 amino acids long. Germline V lookup: CDR1 KGHSH, CDR2 LQKENI. Trimming shortened V by 0 bases and J by 11 bases, and 13 bases separated the two germline ends.

The V call is TRBV5-1, the J call TRBJ1-2; no firm D call. V lost 7 bases and J lost 4, with 11 bases in between. Germline V gives CDR1 SGHRS, CDR2 YFSETQ. The CDR3 spans 12 residues. CDR3 DNA: TGCGCCAGCGGGGAGGGTATCTATGGCTACACCTTC. Its protein product is CASGEGIYGYTF.

The chain couples TRBV5-1 to TRBJ2-7, with a weak D call TRBD2 (5 bases). The germline V and J ends were trimmed by 4 bases and 3 bases, with 8 bases remaining between them. This CDR3 spans 12 amino acids. The germline V gene has CDR1 SGHRS and CDR2 YFSETQ. DNA for the CDR3: TGCGCCAGCAGCGAAGGAGGCTACGAGCAGTACTTC. It translates to CASSEGGYEQYF.

The V and J genes are TRBV7-9 and TRBJ2-5, with 10 nucleotides matching TRBD2. Per the germline V gene, CDR1 is SEHNR and CDR2 is FQNEAQ (reference sequence). The trim removed 1 base at V and 5 bases at J, leaving 7 bases unmatched. The CDR3 length is 16 residues. In DNA form, the CDR3 reads TGTGCCAGCAGCTTAGTGACACTAGCGGGAATCGAGACCCAGTACTTC. Encoded protein: CASSLVTLAGIETQYF.

Worth noting for this clone: Other DNA sequences of this sample code for an identical CDR3. This chain uses TRBV6-4 with TRBJ2-3; possibly TRBD1 for D (6 bases). Germline V gene lookup returns CDR1 MRHNA and CDR2 SNTAGT. This CDR3 region has 14 residues. The V end was cut by 5 bases, the J end by 0 bases, with 9 bases between. The CDR3 here is CASSRDTSTDTQYF. The CDR3 DNA follows: TGTGCCAGCAGTAGGGACACTAGCACAGATACGCAGTATTTT.

The chain recombines TRBV4-2 with TRBJ2-2; no clear D gene. This CDR3 has 13 amino acids. Trimming left V 1 base short and J 5 bases short, with 5 bases between. Germline assignment: CDR1 LGHNA and CDR2 YNFKEQ. For the CDR3, the DNA is TGTGCCAGCAGCCAAGGGCGGACCGGGGAGCTGTTTTTT. Translating it yields CASSQGRTGELFF.

The V and J genes are TRBV28 and TRBJ2-5; 9 positions match TRBD2. CDR3 length: 18 residues. Germline V CDR1 and CDR2: MDHEN, SYDVKM. Germline trimming cut 3 bases from V and 0 bases from J; bases unmatched to any gene: 11. CDR3: CASSFGLAPILYQETQYF. In nucleotides, the CDR3 is TGTGCCAGCAGTTTCGGACTAGCGCCGATATTGTACCAAGAGACCCAGTACTTC.

V usage is TRBV27 and J usage is TRBJ2-1; 10 bases match TRBD2. CDR3 size: 14 residues. After removal of 6 bases from V and 7 bases from J, the junction contained 6 bases not matched to a gene. CDR1 and CDR2 (germline): MNHEY, SMNVEV (reference sequence). This CDR3 is CASSGLAEINEQFF. CDR3 in DNA: TGTGCCAGCAGCGGACTAGCGGAAATAAATGAGCAGTTCTTC.

In this sample, this clone turned up once. The chain is built from TRBV7-9 and TRBJ2-5, with TRBD2 as a possible D gene (6 bases). Looked up from germline, CDR1 is SEHNR and CDR2 is FQNEAQ (reference sequence). V was trimmed by 2 bases and J by 4 bases, leaving 14 bases between them. The length of the CDR3 is 15 residues. CDR3 in amino acids: CASSLLEGPGETQYF. CDR3 sequence (DNA): TGTGCCAGCAGCTTATTGGAGGGCCCGGGAGAGACCCAGTACTTC.

The gene calls are TRBV29-1 and TRBJ2-2, with D possibly matching TRBD2 (5 bases). V shed 4 bases and J shed 7 bases, with 10 bases lying between them. This CDR3 comprises 12 residues. CDR1 and CDR2 from the germline V gene are SQVTM and ANQGSEA. CDR3 bases: TGCAGCGTTGCCCTAGGACTCGGGGAGCTGTTTTTT. This gives the protein CSVALGLGELFF.

A remark on this clone: The sample holds other DNA sequences that translate to the same CDR3. This chain connects TRBV28 to TRBJ2-7; D may match TRBD1 or TRBD2 (5 bases each). V dropped 6 bases and J dropped 0 bases, with 6 bases sitting between them. CDR3 size: 12 residues. Germline loops: CDR1 MDHEN, CDR2 SYDVKM. CDR3 amino acids: CASSGASYEQYF. In DNA, the CDR3 is TGTGCCAGCAGCGGGGCCTCCTACGAGCAGTACTTC.

This sequence joins TRBV7-9 and TRBJ2-1, with TRBD2 as a possible D gene (7 bases). Germline CDR1 SEHNR, CDR2 FQNEAQ (reference sequence). This CDR3 region has 15 residues. The V end was cut by 5 bases, the J end by 8 bases, with 19 bases between. The CDR3 protein is CASSLRGQTIDEQFF. The DNA for the CDR3 is TGTGCCAGCAGCCTGCGGGGGCAGACCATCGATGAGCAGTTCTTC. The entire variable domain, with the rest obtained from reference TRBV7-9 and TRBJ2-1, is as follows: DTGVSQNPRHKITKRGQNVTFRCDPISEHNRLYWYRQTLGQGPEFLTYFQNEAQLEKSRLLSDRFSAERPKGSFSTLEIQRTEQGDSAMYLCASSLRGQTIDEQFFGPGTRLTVL.

The J gene is TRBJ2-7, the V gene TRBV19, with D perhaps TRBD1 (6 bases). Trimming cost V 6 bases and J 2 bases, with 14 bases left between them. This CDR3 has 14 amino acids. Germline V lookup: CDR1 LNHDA, CDR2 SQIVND (reference sequence). The CDR3 region is CASSLTGITYEQYF. The CDR3 DNA sequence: TGTGCCAGTAGCCTAACAGGGATAACCTACGAGCAGTACTTC.